This T cell receptor (beta chain) emerged from a study of T cells expressing NK-cell markers. A note on this clonotype: The antigen is unknown.

The CDR3 totals 15 residues. Looked up from germline, CDR1 is SGHAT and CDR2 is FQNNGV. Study-level points and caveats: Topping the CD3+CD56-NKG2C+ fraction as well were these clonotypes, in four donors.

TCRdb re-called the 5' RACE reads and catalogs CDR3 proteins one per entry, DNA excluded. In all, the sample yields a few hundred thousand distinct CDR3 sequences. V gene TRBV11-2 combines with J gene TRBJ2-3; the D call from TCRdb, TRBD2, cannot be confirmed without DNA. This clonotype originated in a man aged 18 to 29 in good health. The source material was blood T cells: a sorted CD56 or NKG2C T cell subset, CD4+ or CD8+ T cells, or bulk PBMC T cells (not recorded which). This CDR3 reads CASSSGGGQVDTQYF.